These T cell receptor beta chains were read from a single sample in a study of T cells in localized non-small cell lung cancer. Profiling relied on immunoSEQ multiplex PCR, and the TCRdb table lists in-frame clones only, not all of them. The sample yields about 70,000 clones, 65% to 85% seen once. The specimen comprised peripheral blood, sampled before any cancer treatment. These receptors were taken from a female donor at least 60 years old with stage I lung adenocarcinoma. Each CDR3 is given with its conserved first and last residue. D genes are given only for firm matches. Only some rows state a clone size, as once, few, many or a class for expanded clones.

j_gene | abundance | v_gene | d_gene | CDR3aa | CDR3nt
TRBJ2-1 | . | TRBV5-1 | . | CASSLGGVDEQFF | TGCGCCAGCAGCTTGGGAGGGGTCGATGAGCAGTTCTTC
TRBJ1-2 | few | TRBV5-5 | TRBD1 | CASSSPGTGVGSTF | TGTGCCAGCAGTTCCCCCGGAACAGGGGTTGGTAGCACCTTC
TRBJ2-1 | . | TRBV7-9 | . | CASSFRGGRAYEQFF | TGTGCCAGCAGCTTTAGGGGGGGCCGCGCCTATGAGCAGTTCTTC
TRBJ2-7 | . | TRBV5-1 | TRBD1 | CASSEGQGPYEQYF | TGCGCCAGCAGCGAAGGACAGGGTCCCTACGAGCAGTACTTC
TRBJ1-2 | . | TRBV5-1 | . | CASSLAAGDGYTF | TGCGCCAGCAGCTTGGCGGCGGGGGATGGCTACACCTTC
TRBJ2-7 | . | TRBV6-5 | . | CASSSARRAEGREQYF | TGTGCCAGCAGTTCTGCAAGACGAGCCGAGGGAAGGGAGCAGTACTTC
TRBJ2-2 | . | TRBV5-1 | . | CASSYDRSNTGELFF | TGCGCCAGCAGCTACGACCGATCGAACACCGGGGAGCTGTTTTTT
TRBJ1-2 | . | TRBV6-1 | . | CASRDWNYGYTF | TGTGCCAGCCGGGACTGGAACTACGGCTACACCTTC
TRBJ2-6 | . | TRBV6-6 | . | CASSWDERSGANVLTF | TGTGCCAGCAGCTGGGACGAAAGGTCTGGGGCCAACGTCCTGACTTTC
TRBJ2-1 | once | TRBV7-2 | TRBD2 | CASSIAGAVNEQFF | TGTGCCAGCAGTATAGCGGGAGCGGTTAATGAGCAGTTCTTC
TRBJ2-3 | . | TRBV11-3 | . | CASSLDGGRISTDTQYF | TGTGCCAGCAGCTTAGATGGGGGCAGGATTAGCACAGATACGCAGTATTTT
TRBJ2-1 | . | TRBV9 | . | CASSVSGGPLHEQFF | TGTGCCAGCAGCGTATCGGGGGGCCCCCTCCATGAGCAGTTCTTC
TRBJ1-4 | . | TRBV19 | . | CASSGTNEKLFF | TGTGCCAGTAGCGGGACGAATGAAAAACTGTTTTTT
TRBJ1-2 | . | TRBV6-1 | . | CASSEDRAAGYTF | TGTGCCAGCAGTGAGGACAGAGCCGCTGGCTACACCTTC
TRBJ1-4 | . | TRBV19 | . | CASSIEHYEKLFF | TGTGCCAGTAGTATTGAGCACTATGAAAAACTGTTTTTT
TRBJ2-7 | . | TRBV4-2 | . | CASSDGRVEKQYF | TGTGCCAGCAGCGACGGTCGGGTCGAAAAGCAGTACTTC
TRBJ1-2 | . | TRBV5-6 | . | CASSPIAGDYGYTF | TGTGCCAGCAGCCCAATCGCAGGCGACTATGGCTACACCTTC
TRBJ1-2 | . | TRBV5-1 | . | CASSPTAFGGRHYGYTF | TGCGCCAGCAGCCCCACCGCCTTTGGGGGTCGACACTATGGCTACACCTTC
TRBJ2-3 | . | TRBV4-1 | TRBD2 | CASSPRSGSKDTQYF | TGCGCCAGCAGCCCTCGAAGCGGGAGTAAAGATACGCAGTATTTT
TRBJ1-1 | . | TRBV6-5 | TRBD1 | CASKYAYRGTEAFF | TGTGCCAGCAAATACGCCTACAGGGGGACTGAAGCTTTCTTT
TRBJ1-3 | . | TRBV7-6 | . | CASSQGSGNTIYF | TGTGCCAGCAGTCAGGGCTCTGGAAACACCATATATTTT
TRBJ1-4 | . | TRBV5-1 | . | CASSLGPNEKLFF | TGCGCCAGCAGCTTGGGGCCGAATGAAAAACTGTTTTTT
TRBJ2-7 | . | TRBV7-2 | TRBD2 | CASSQAAGTYEQYF | TGTGCCAGCAGCCAGGCAGCGGGGACCTACGAGCAGTACTTC
TRBJ1-6 | . | TRBV18 | . | CASGGLNSPLHF | TGTGCCAGCGGGGGCCTAAATTCACCCCTCCACTTT
TRBJ2-5 | . | TRBV11-2 | . | CASSFLTETQYF | TGTGCCAGCAGCTTTTTAACGGAGACCCAGTACTTC
TRBJ1-1 | . | TRBV29-1 | . | CSATGQSAEAFF | TGCAGCGCAACCGGACAGAGCGCTGAAGCTTTCTTT
TRBJ2-1 | . | TRBV5-6 | TRBD1 | CASSFDRAYYNEQFF | TGTGCCAGCAGCTTTGACAGGGCTTACTACAATGAGCAGTTCTTC
TRBJ1-4 | . | TRBV5-1 | . | CASSLGTANEKLFF | TGCGCCAGCAGCTTGGGTACCGCTAATGAAAAACTGTTTTTT
TRBJ1-1 | . | TRBV6-5 | . | CASSPLNVNTEAFF | TGTGCCAGCAGCCCCTTGAACGTGAACACTGAAGCTTTCTTT
TRBJ2-1 | . | TRBV5-5 | TRBD2 | CASSLGIAGDNEQFF | TGTGCCAGCAGCCTCGGGATAGCGGGGGACAATGAGCAGTTCTTC
TRBJ1-3 | . | TRBV9 | . | CASSLSGTLGNTIYF | TGTGCCAGCAGCCTCAGCGGGACACTAGGAAACACCATATATTTT
TRBJ1-5 | . | TRBV7-9 | . | CASSPSATGNQPQHF | TGTGCCAGCAGCCCCAGCGCCACCGGCAATCAGCCCCAGCATTTT
TRBJ2-2 | . | TRBV5-5 | . | CASSLVYQGHPTGELFF | TGTGCCAGCAGCTTGGTTTACCAGGGGCATCCCACCGGGGAGCTGTTTTTT
TRBJ2-1 | few | TRBV7-6 | . | CASSLAKRGSEQFF | TGTGCCAGCAGCTTAGCGAAACGGGGGTCTGAGCAGTTCTTC
TRBJ1-1 | . | TRBV11-3 | . | CASSLGRVGTEAFF | TGTGCCAGCAGCTTAGGAAGGGTAGGCACTGAAGCTTTCTTT
TRBJ1-2 | . | TRBV4-3 | . | CASSQDAHLSIGYTF | TGCGCCAGCAGCCAAGATGCCCACCTGTCTATTGGCTACACCTTC
TRBJ2-2 | . | TRBV29-1 | . | CSVEDSGGWNTGELFF | TGCAGCGTTGAAGACTCCGGCGGTTGGAACACCGGGGAGCTGTTTTTT
TRBJ2-1 | . | TRBV19 | TRBD1 | CASSAGTGSYNEQFF | TGTGCCAGTAGTGCTGGGACAGGCTCCTACAATGAGCAGTTCTTC
TRBJ2-2 | many | TRBV29-1 | . | CSGSYSNTGELFF | TGCAGCGGAAGCTACTCGAACACCGGGGAGCTGTTTTTT
TRBJ1-5 | . | TRBV27 | TRBD1 | CASRETGVGNQPQHF | TGTGCCAGCAGGGAGACAGGGGTCGGCAATCAGCCCCAGCATTTT
TRBJ2-6 | . | TRBV5-1 | . | CASSLAVGTGANVLTF | TGCGCCAGCAGCTTGGCCGTAGGGACTGGGGCCAACGTCCTGACTTTC
TRBJ1-2 | . | TRBV27 | TRBD1 | CASSLSNSGGHTF | TGTGCCAGCAGTTTATCTAATTCAGGGGGCCACACCTTC